Below, one T cell receptor (beta chain) is given with its context. Its antigen remains unknown. The table came from immunoSEQ multiplex PCR; TCRdb's copy has only in-frame clones and leaves some out. The profile shows just under 30,000 clones, about three quarters of them singletons. Memory T cells were CD45RO+, naive were CD45RA+, sorted by FACS. This sample stems from a study of regulatory dendritic cells for organ transplantation. Study results and limitations: Of resting T cell subsets, memory CD8+ had the most alloreactive clonotypes. Memory CD8+ clonal expansion seemed more limited with regulatory than mature dendritic cells. Memory CD8+ T cells were the most oligoclonal; naive cells were highly diverse.

This receptor was taken from a human donor in good health. Specimen: memory CD4+ T cells from blood. The subset here: CD45RO+ memory T cells.

The CDR3 spells CASRPGTLREQYF. The CDR3, as DNA: TGTGCCAGCAGGCCGGGGACCCTGAGGGAGCAGTACTTC. The chain carries TRBV28 and TRBJ2-7; D tentatively fits TRBD1 or TRBD2 (5 bases each). CDR3 length equals 13 residues. The V end lost 6 bases, the J end lost 7 bases, and 16 bases lay between the germline ends. Germline V gene lookup returns CDR1 MDHEN and CDR2 SYDVKM.